The clone carrying this T cell receptor beta chain was seen only a few times. Its target is unknown. Germline V gives CDR1 SQVTM, CDR2 ANQGSEA. V lost 4 bases to trimming and J lost 2 bases, with 9 bases between them. The CDR3 runs 12 residues. This entry comes from a study of human T cells and chemical hapten exposure. As to treatment: therapeutic diphenylcyclopropenone sensitization with weekly scalp DPC. Non-pregnant alopecia patients aged 18 to 70, suitable for DPC therapy. Unique molecular identifiers were attached to individual cDNA molecules during library preparation. Original handling: TCRs per sample had a median of approximately 96,000 and ranged from roughly 23,224 to 700,000. TCRdb re-derived calls from the reads in MiXCR, one entry per CDR3 protein. None of the V and J calls come from the authors' own analysis; TCRdb made them. Found here are thousands of distinct CDR3 sequences, around 50% of them singletons; the top ten hold 3.5% to 4.5%.

Overall study findings and caveats: Versus controls, expanded TCRs had significantly more large CDR3 similarity clusters. Unchanged with DPC sensitization were TCRs above 1 in 1000 frequency.

This material consisted of whole blood, taken before DPC sensitization or 2, 6, or about 24 weeks after (not recorded which). This TCR was recovered from an adult with alopecia areata. Some clones in this sample may be carry-over from other donors' samples. This table probably holds off-target reads from a library built for another chain. J is TRBJ2-7 and V is TRBV29-1; the D gene is possibly TRBD2 (5 bases). Here the CDR3 DNA reads TGCAGCGTTGCGGCAGCGGCCTACGAGCAGTACTTC. Translating gives CSVAAAAYEQYF.